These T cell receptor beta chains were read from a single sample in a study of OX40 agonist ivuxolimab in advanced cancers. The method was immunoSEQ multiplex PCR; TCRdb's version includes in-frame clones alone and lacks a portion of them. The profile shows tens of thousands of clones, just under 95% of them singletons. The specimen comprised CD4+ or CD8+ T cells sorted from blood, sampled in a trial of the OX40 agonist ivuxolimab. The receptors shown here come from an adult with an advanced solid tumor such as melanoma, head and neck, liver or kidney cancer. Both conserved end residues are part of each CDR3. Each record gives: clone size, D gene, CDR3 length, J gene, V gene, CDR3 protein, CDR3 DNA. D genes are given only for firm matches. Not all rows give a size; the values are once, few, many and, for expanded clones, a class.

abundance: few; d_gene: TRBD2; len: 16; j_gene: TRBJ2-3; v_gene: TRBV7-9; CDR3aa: CASNGGSGRAEDTQYF; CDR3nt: TGTGCCAGCAACGGGGGTAGCGGGAGGGCCGAAGATACGCAGTATTTT
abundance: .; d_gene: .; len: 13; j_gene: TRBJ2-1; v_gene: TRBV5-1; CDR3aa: CASSSGSYNEQFF; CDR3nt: TGCGCCAGCAGCTCGGGGTCCTACAATGAGCAGTTCTTC
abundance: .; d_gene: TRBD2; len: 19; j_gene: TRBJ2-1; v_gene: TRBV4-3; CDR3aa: CASSQQILAGASSYNEQFF; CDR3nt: TGCGCCAGCAGCCAACAAATTCTAGCGGGGGCGAGCTCCTACAATGAGCAGTTCTTC
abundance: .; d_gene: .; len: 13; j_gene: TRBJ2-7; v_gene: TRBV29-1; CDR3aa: CSVGESGTYEQYF; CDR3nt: TGCAGCGTTGGCGAGTCGGGGACCTACGAGCAGTACTTC
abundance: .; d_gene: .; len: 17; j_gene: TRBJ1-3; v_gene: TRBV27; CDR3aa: CASSLGGGPISGNTIYF; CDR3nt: TGTGCCAGCAGTTTAGGGGGGGGACCCATCTCTGGAAACACCATATATTTT
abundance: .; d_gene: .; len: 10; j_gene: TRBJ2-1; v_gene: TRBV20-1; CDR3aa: CSAVNNEQFF; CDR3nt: TGCAGTGCCGTTAACAATGAGCAGTTCTTC
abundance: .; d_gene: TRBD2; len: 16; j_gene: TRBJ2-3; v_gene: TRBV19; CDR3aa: CASRAGTSGNTDTQYF; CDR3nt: TGTGCCAGTAGAGCCGGGACTAGCGGAAACACAGATACGCAGTATTTT
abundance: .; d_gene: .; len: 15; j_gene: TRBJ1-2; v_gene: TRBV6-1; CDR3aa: CASSKDSPARYGYTF; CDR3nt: TGTGCCAGCAGTAAGGACAGCCCTGCGCGGTATGGCTACACCTTC
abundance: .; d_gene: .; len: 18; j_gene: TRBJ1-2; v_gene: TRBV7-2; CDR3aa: CASTRAWQGGDRNYGYTF; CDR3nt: TGTGCCAGCACCAGGGCATGGCAGGGAGGTGATAGAAACTATGGCTACACCTTC
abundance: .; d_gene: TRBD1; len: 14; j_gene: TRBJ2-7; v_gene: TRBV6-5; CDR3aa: CASSDGQGGYEQYF; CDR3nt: TGTGCCAGCAGCGACGGACAGGGCGGGTACGAGCAGTACTTC
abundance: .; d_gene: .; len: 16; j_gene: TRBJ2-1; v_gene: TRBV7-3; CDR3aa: CASSRMGGYSYNEQFF; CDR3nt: TGTGCCAGCAGCCGGATGGGGGGCTACTCCTACAATGAGCAGTTCTTC
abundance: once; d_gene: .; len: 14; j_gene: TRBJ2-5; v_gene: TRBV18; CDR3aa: CASSPTGGQETQYF; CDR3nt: TGTGCCAGCTCGCCGACCGGGGGTCAAGAGACCCAGTACTTC
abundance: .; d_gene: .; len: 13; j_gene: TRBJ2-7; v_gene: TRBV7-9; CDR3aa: CASSFLGNYEQYF; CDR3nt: TGTGCCAGCAGCTTCTTGGGTAACTACGAGCAGTACTTC
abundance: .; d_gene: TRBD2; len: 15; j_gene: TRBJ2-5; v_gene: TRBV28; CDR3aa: CASSSMSGREETQYF; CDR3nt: TGTGCCAGCAGTTCGATGAGCGGGAGGGAAGAGACCCAGTACTTC
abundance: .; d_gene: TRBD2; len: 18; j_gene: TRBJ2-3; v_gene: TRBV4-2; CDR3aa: CASSQETSGGSSFDTQYF; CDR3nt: TGTGCCAGCAGCCAAGAGACAAGCGGGGGGTCCTCGTTTGATACGCAGTATTTT
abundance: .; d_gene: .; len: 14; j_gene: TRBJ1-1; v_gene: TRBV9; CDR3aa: CASSVARDNTEAFF; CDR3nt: TGTGCCAGCAGCGTAGCAAGGGATAACACTGAAGCTTTCTTT
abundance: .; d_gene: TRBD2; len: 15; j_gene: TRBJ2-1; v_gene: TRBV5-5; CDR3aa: CASSLTSGSPGEQFF; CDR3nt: TGTGCCAGCAGTTTGACTAGCGGGAGCCCGGGGGAGCAGTTCTTC
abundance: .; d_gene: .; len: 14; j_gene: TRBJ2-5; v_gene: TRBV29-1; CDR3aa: CSAHGRSDQETQYF; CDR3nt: TGCAGCGCCCATGGAAGAAGTGACCAAGAGACCCAGTACTTC
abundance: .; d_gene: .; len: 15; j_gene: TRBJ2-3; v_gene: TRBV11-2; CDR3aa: CASSFDQGPTDTQYF; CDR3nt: TGTGCCAGCAGCTTTGATCAGGGACCCACAGATACGCAGTATTTT
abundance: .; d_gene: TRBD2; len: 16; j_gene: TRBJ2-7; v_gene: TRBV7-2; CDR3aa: CASSLLGGANTYEQYF; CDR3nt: TGTGCCAGCAGCCTCCTCGGGGGGGCGAATACATACGAGCAGTACTTC
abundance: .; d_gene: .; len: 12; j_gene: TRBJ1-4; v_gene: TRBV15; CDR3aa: CATSRVVEKLFF; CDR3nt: TGTGCCACCAGCAGAGTCGTTGAAAAACTGTTTTTT
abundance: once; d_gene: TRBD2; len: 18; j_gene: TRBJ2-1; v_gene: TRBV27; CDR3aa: CASSLSTSGRPWVNEQFF; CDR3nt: TGTGCCAGCAGTTTATCAACTAGCGGGAGGCCATGGGTAAATGAGCAGTTCTTC
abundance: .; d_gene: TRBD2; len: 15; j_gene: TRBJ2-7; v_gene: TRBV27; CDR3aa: CASNKRGGVSYEQYF; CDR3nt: TGTGCCAGCAATAAGCGGGGGGGCGTCTCCTACGAGCAGTACTTC
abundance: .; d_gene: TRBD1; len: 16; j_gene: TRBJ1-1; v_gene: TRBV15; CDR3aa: CATSAERDRRNTEAFF; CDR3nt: TGTGCCACCAGCGCCGAGAGGGACAGGAGGAACACTGAAGCTTTCTTT
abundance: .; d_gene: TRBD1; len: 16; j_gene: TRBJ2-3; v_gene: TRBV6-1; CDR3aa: CASSKGQGRSTDTQYF; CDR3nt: TGTGCCAGCAGTAAAGGACAGGGGAGGAGCACAGATACGCAGTATTTT
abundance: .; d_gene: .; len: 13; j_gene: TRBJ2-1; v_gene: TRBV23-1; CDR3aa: CASAWKLGQGRFF; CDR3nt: TGCGCCAGCGCCTGGAAGCTCGGGCAGGGTCGGTTCTTC
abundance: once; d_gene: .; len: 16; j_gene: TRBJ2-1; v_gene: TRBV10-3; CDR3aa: CAISESPGSSYNEQFF; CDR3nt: TGTGCCATCAGTGAGTCACCCGGGAGCTCCTACAATGAGCAGTTCTTC
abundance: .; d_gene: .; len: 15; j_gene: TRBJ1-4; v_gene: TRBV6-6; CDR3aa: CASSYGGDDHEKLFF; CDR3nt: TGTGCCAGCAGTTACGGGGGTGACGACCATGAAAAACTGTTTTTT
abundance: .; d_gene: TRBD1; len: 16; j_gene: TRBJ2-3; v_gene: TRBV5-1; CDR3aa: CASSIGQGWNTDTQYF; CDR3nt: TGCGCCAGCAGCATCGGACAGGGGTGGAACACAGATACGCAGTATTTT
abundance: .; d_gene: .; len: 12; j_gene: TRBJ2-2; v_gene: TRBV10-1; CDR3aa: CASSSHTGELFF; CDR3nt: TGCGCCAGCAGCAGCCACACCGGGGAGCTGTTTTTT
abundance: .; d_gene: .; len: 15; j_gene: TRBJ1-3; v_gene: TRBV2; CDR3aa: CASSEFRSTGNTIYF; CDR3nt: TGTGCCAGCAGTGAATTTCGTTCGACCGGAAACACCATATATTTT
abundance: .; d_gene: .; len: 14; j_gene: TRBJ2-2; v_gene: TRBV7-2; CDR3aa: CASSFHRDTGELFF; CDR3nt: TGTGCCAGCAGCTTTCACAGGGACACCGGGGAGCTGTTTTTT
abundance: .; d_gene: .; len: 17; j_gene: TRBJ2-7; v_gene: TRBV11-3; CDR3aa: CASSPGEGRANNYEQYF; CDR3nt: TGTGCCAGCAGCCCGGGTGAGGGACGGGCAAACAACTACGAGCAGTACTTC
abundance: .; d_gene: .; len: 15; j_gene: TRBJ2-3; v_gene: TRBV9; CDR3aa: CASSVGHGEADTQYF; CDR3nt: TGTGCCAGCAGCGTGGGACATGGAGAGGCAGATACGCAGTATTTT
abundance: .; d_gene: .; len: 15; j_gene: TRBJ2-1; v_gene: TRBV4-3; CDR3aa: CASSQGVVADNEQFF; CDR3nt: TGCGCCAGCAGCCAAGGGGTGGTGGCCGACAATGAGCAGTTCTTC
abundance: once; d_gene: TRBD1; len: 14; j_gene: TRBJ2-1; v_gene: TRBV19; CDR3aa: CASLDRGRGNEQFF; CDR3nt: TGTGCCAGCCTGGACAGGGGGCGAGGGAATGAGCAGTTCTTC
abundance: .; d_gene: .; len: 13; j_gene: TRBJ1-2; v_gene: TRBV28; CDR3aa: CASRTPSNYGYTF; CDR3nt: TGTGCCAGCCGGACACCTTCTAACTATGGCTACACCTTC
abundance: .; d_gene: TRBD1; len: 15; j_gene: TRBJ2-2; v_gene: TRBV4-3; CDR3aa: CASSSGTGSTGELFF; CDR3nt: TGCGCCAGCAGTTCCGGGACAGGGTCAACCGGGGAGCTGTTTTTT
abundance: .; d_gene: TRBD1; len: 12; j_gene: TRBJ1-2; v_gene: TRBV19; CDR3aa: CASRQGADGYTF; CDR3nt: TGTGCCAGTCGACAGGGGGCTGATGGCTACACCTTC
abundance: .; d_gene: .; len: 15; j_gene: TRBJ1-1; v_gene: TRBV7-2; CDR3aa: CASSPLGGKNTEAFF; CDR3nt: TGTGCCAGCAGCCCGCTAGGAGGGAAGAACACTGAAGCTTTCTTT
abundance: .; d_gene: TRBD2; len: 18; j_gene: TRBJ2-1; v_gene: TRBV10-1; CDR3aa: CASSDLPGRLAGNNEQFF; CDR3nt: TGCGCCAGCAGTGACCTCCCCGGGCGCCTAGCGGGGAACAATGAGCAGTTCTTC
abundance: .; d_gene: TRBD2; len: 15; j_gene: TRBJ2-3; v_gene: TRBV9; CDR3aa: CASSVTSGVTDTQYF; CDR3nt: TGTGCCAGCAGCGTAACTAGCGGGGTGACAGATACGCAGTATTTT
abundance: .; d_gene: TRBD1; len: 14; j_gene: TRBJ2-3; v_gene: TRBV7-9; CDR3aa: CASSRQGQTDTQYF; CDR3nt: TGTGCCAGCAGTCGACAGGGACAGACAGATACGCAGTATTTT
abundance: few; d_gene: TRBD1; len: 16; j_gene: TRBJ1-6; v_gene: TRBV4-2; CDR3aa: CASSQDLDRAISPLHF; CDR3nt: TGTGCCAGCAGCCAAGATCTGGACAGGGCTATCTCACCCCTCCACTTT
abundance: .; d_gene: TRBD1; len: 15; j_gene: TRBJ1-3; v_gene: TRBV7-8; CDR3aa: CASSISGGSGNTIYF; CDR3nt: TGTGCCAGCAGCATATCAGGGGGCTCTGGAAACACCATATATTTT
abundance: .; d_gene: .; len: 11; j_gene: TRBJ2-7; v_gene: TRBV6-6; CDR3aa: CASRNRYEQYF; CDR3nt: TGTGCCAGCAGGAACAGATACGAGCAGTACTTC
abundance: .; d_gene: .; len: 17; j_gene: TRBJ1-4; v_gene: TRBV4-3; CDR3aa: CASSQDQGYATNEKLFF; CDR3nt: TGCGCCAGCAGCCAAGATCAAGGTTATGCAACTAATGAAAAACTGTTTTTT
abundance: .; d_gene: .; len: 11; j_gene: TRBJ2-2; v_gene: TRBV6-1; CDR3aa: CASEGAGELFF; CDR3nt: TGTGCCAGCGAGGGGGCCGGGGAGCTGTTTTTT
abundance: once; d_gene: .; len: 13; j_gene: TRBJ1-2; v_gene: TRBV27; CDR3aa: CASSLSGSYGYTF; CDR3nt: TGTGCCAGCAGTTTATCGGGCAGCTATGGCTACACCTTC